These 8 T cell receptor beta chains came from one sample sequenced in a study of cytotoxic CD8 clonotypes in ibrutinib-treated CLL. Clones were sequenced by immunoSEQ multiplex PCR, and TCRdb holds only the in-frame ones, with some missing. Of about 130,000 clones detected, around four fifths appear once; the ten largest clones hold 3.3%. Sequencing used PBMCs, obtained after 24 months of ibrutinib treatment. These receptors were obtained from a human donor with chronic lymphocytic leukemia.

The chain employs TRBV5-1 and TRBJ2-1; D is ambiguous. V was cut by 0 bases and J by 5 bases, with 9 bases left in between. The CDR3 contains 14 residues. The V gene's germline CDR1 is SGHRS and CDR2 YFSETQ. CDR3 amino acids: CASSLGQEDNEQFF. DNA of the CDR3: TGCGCCAGCAGCTTGGGGCAGGAAGACAATGAGCAGTTCTTC.

The chain recombines TRBV5-6 with TRBJ1-5; 11 bases agree with TRBD1. Germline CDR1 is SGHDT and CDR2 is YYEEEE. CDR3 length: 17 amino acids. V shed 4 bases, J shed 3 bases, and the junction held 9 bases outside the gene matches. CDR3 sequence (DNA): TGTGCCAGCAGCCGCGCCGGGACAGGGGGTTTCAATCAGCCCCAGCATTTT. Amino acid sequence: CASSRAGTGGFNQPQHF.

The V gene is TRBV6-6, the J gene TRBJ1-2; tentatively, D is TRBD1 (6 bases). This CDR3 spans 14 amino acids. The V end was cut by 6 bases, the J end by 4 bases, with 15 bases between. Germline values: CDR1 MNHNY, CDR2 SVGAGI (reference sequence). The CDR3 DNA reads TGTGCCAGCAGAGGGGGATCGGGCGGCTATGGCTACACCTTC. Its protein is CASRGGSGGYGYTF.

This rearrangement joins TRBV11-2 to TRBJ1-1, with D tentatively TRBD1 (5 bases). The V gene's germline CDR1 is SGHAT and CDR2 FQNNGV. The CDR3 length is 13 residues. Trimming shortened V by 8 bases and J by 4 bases, and 14 bases separated the two germline ends. CDR3 bases: TGTGCCAGCGGTATCAGGGCGGGCACTGAAGCTTTCTTT. Translating gives CASGIRAGTEAFF. Full variable domain (missing parts from reference TRBV11-2 and TRBJ1-1): EAGVAQSPRYKIIEKRQSVAFWCNPISGHATLYWYQQILGQGPKLLIQFQNNGVVDDSQLPKDRFSAERLKGVDSTLKIQPAKLEDSAVYLCASGIRAGTEAFFGQGTRLTVV.

The V call is TRBV4-2, the J call TRBJ2-1; maybe TRBD2 (6 bases). With 2 bases removed from V and 8 bases from J, the gap between germline ends came to 16 bases. The CDR3 sequence is 15 residues long. Looked up from germline, CDR1 is LGHNA and CDR2 is YNFKEQ. In DNA form, the CDR3 reads TGTGCCAGCAGCCAACAGATCAGGGACTTCGATGAGCAGTTCTTC. Translating gives CASSQQIRDFDEQFF.

The rearrangement uses TRBV7-9 and TRBJ2-2, with 13 bases identical to TRBD2. The V segment lost 5 bases and the J segment 5 bases; nucleotides outside the gene matches: 2. The CDR3 covers 15 residues. CDR1 and CDR2 (germline): SEHNR, FQNEAQ (reference sequence). The CDR3 here is CASSQGLAGTGELFF. The DNA of the CDR3 is TGTGCCAGCAGCCAGGGACTAGCGGGAACCGGGGAGCTGTTTTTT.

The V and J genes are TRBV19 and TRBJ1-2; D unclear. CDR3 length: 13 residues. V gave up 0 bases and J gave up 4 bases, with 6 bases separating them. Germline CDR1 LNHDA, CDR2 SQIVND (reference sequence). CDR3 coding DNA: TGTGCCAGTAGTATAGATCGTGGCTATGGCTACACCTTC. It yields the protein CASSIDRGYGYTF.

This chain connects TRBV6-1 to TRBJ1-1; tentatively, D is TRBD1 (5 bases). The germline V and J ends were trimmed by 4 bases and 2 bases, with 8 bases remaining between them. Germline V gene lookup returns CDR1 MNHNS and CDR2 SASEGT. The CDR3 contains 13 residues. The CDR3, as DNA: TGTGCCAGCAGTGTAGGGGTAAACACTGAAGCTTTCTTT. Its protein product is CASSVGVNTEAFF.